This passage covers 24 T cell receptor beta chains from one sample sequenced in a study of beta chain features in type 1 diabetes (dated by TCRdb to the late 2010s). Overall study results and their limits: A moderate but significant shortening of TCRB CDR3 length was observed in type 1 diabetes patients in all four CD4+ subsets.

Library generation was performed with the immunoSEQ multiplex PCR assay. The entire amount of isolated RNA was reverse transcribed using the High Capacity cDNA Reverse Transcription Kit, so the sequenced TCRB transcripts were expressed ones. The table comes from immuneACCESS by way of TCRdb, which keeps in-frame sequences with V and J called. Part of the clones is missing from these tables; in studies checked, under half for an unresolved V gene and the rest for unknown reasons. The sample records 25,000 to 30,000 clones, 45% to 65% of which are singletons. Around 1.6% of the sample is taken by the ten largest. These TCRs' antigens remain unknown. Sequenced input: Tregs from blood. The cell subset or site tag for this specimen amounts to: regulatory CD4+ T cells. Receptor source: a woman under 30 with type 1 diabetes.

The CDR3 DNA reads as TGTGCCAGCAGCTACTCCGGGTCCTACGAGCAGTACTTC. It encodes CASSYSGSYEQYF. This chain links TRBV7-2 with TRBJ2-7, with D hard to call. This CDR3 contains 13 residues. The germline CDR1 and CDR2 sequences are SGHTA and FQGNSA. Between the trimmed V and J ends, which lost 4 bases and 1 base, there was a span of 8 bases.

The chain carries TRBV28 and TRBJ1-4, with unresolved D. The CDR3 length is 13 residues. The germline V gene has CDR1 MDHEN and CDR2 SYDVKM. V was cut by 5 bases and J by 4 bases, with 8 bases left in between. CDR3: CASSPLRNEKLFF. The CDR3 nucleotides read TGTGCCAGCAGTCCCCTACGTAATGAAAAACTGTTTTTT.

The chain joins TRBV5-1 to TRBJ2-7; TRBD2 might be the D (6 bases). The CDR3 consists of 13 residues. The V end lost 2 bases, the J end lost 7 bases, and 13 bases lay between the germline ends. The germline V gene encodes CDR1 SGHRS and CDR2 YFSETQ. The CDR3 coding sequence is TGCGCCAGCAGCTTCACGGGAGTCTGGGAGCAGTACGTC. This encodes CASSFTGVWEQYV.

This chain joins TRBV4-1 and TRBJ1-5, with 9 bases identical to TRBD1. Germline V gene lookup returns CDR1 MGHRA and CDR2 YSYEKL. This CDR3 has 14 residues. Germline trimming cut 2 bases from V and 9 bases from J; bases unmatched to any gene: 5. The CDR3 bases are TGCGCCAGCAGCCAACAGACAGGGGGGAGGCCCCAGCATTTT. Encoded protein: CASSQQTGGRPQHF.

V usage is TRBV5-1 and J usage is TRBJ2-2, with 7 bases aligning to TRBD2. The germline V gene encodes CDR1 SGHRS and CDR2 YFSETQ. There are 16 residues in the CDR3. V was pared by 4 bases and J by 4 bases, with 10 bases of the junction left unmatched. Written as DNA, the CDR3 is TGCGCCAGCAGCCTGGCGGGGGTGGTTGGCACCGGGGAGCTGTTTTTT. Encoded protein: CASSLAGVVGTGELFF.

The CDR3 reads CASSSPNQPQHF. The CDR3 DNA sequence: TGTGCCAGCAGTTCTCCCAATCAGCCCCAGCATTTT. V usage is TRBV28 and J usage is TRBJ1-5; D is unclear. V dropped 4 bases and J dropped 3 bases, with 4 bases sitting between them. The CDR3 has 12 residues. Germline V lookup: CDR1 MDHEN, CDR2 SYDVKM.

The chain recombines TRBV27 with TRBJ1-2; D gene ambiguous. V shed 6 bases and J shed 0 bases, with 14 bases lying between them. Germline V lookup: CDR1 MNHEY, CDR2 SMNVEV (reference sequence). This CDR3 is built from 15 residues. The CDR3 DNA is TGTGCCAGCAGACCAGCGGGGTCAACTAACTATGGCTACACCTTC. Residues: CASRPAGSTNYGYTF.

Sample share makes this clone medium-sized (0.01 to 0.1%). The rearrangement uses TRBV6-1 and TRBJ1-5, with no clear D. Trimming shortened V by 3 bases and J by 0 bases, and 6 bases separated the two germline ends. The germline V gene has CDR1 MNHNS and CDR2 SASEGT. This CDR3 spans 14 amino acids. CDR3: CASSDPFSNQPQHF. DNA for the CDR3: TGTGCCAGCAGTGACCCCTTTAGCAATCAGCCCCAGCATTTT.

The V gene is TRBV6-1, the J gene TRBJ1-2; 8 bases agree with TRBD1. Trimming cost V 3 bases and J 3 bases; bases outside gene matches: 3. The CDR3 covers 14 residues. Germline values: CDR1 MNHNS, CDR2 SASEGT. In DNA form, the CDR3 reads TGTGCCAGCAGTGACCCACAGGGGGACTATGGCTACACCTTC. The encoded protein is CASSDPQGDYGYTF.

Here the CDR3 DNA reads TGTGCCAGCATCCCTGGACAGGGCGCGCAGTTCTTC. Encoded protein: CASIPGQGAQFF. The genes are TRBV5-8 and TRBJ2-1; 8 bases fit TRBD1. V shed 6 bases and J 12 bases; nucleotides not matched to a gene: 8. The germline V gene has CDR1 SGHTS and CDR2 YDEGEE. The CDR3 contains 12 residues.

The rearrangement uses TRBV7-2 and TRBJ1-1; D unclear. This CDR3 has 14 amino acids. Germline CDR1 and CDR2: SGHTA and FQGNSA. V shed 5 bases and J shed 7 bases, with 17 bases lying between them. CDR3 amino acids: CASSLGGSLGEAFF. DNA of the CDR3: TGTGCCAGCAGCCTTGGCGGATCCCTGGGTGAAGCTTTCTTT.

The gene calls are TRBV5-1 and TRBJ2-7, with 10 bases identical to TRBD2. CDR1 is SGHRS and CDR2 is YFSETQ in the germline V gene. Unmatched junction bases numbered 5, after V lost 0 bases and J lost 2 bases. The CDR3 runs to 16 residues. The CDR3 DNA reads as TGCGCCAGCAGCTTGGCCCTAGCGGGAGCTACCTACGAGCAGTACTTC. Amino acids: CASSLALAGATYEQYF.

This sequence joins TRBV6-1 and TRBJ1-1; 7 nucleotides match TRBD1. Losses at the gene ends were 6 bases for V and 3 bases for J; bases not matched to a gene: 4. The germline V gene has CDR1 MNHNS and CDR2 SASEGT. The CDR3 has 13 amino acids. The CDR3 sequence is CASRGTVDTEAFF. The CDR3 coding sequence is TGTGCCAGCAGGGGGACAGTAGACACTGAAGCTTTCTTT.

This chain uses TRBV30 with TRBJ2-5, with a possible D match to TRBD2 (5 bases). The J call is doubtful: the DNA matches TRBJ2-7 better. CDR3 size: 13 residues. The V gene's germline CDR1 is GTSNPN and CDR2 SVGIG (reference sequence). The CDR3 region is CAGAREPTYEQYF. In nucleotides, the CDR3 is TGTGCCGGTGCACGGGAACCGACCTACGAGCAGTACTTC.

A few counts support this clone. V is TRBV6-5 and J is TRBJ1-2, with a weak D call TRBD1 (5 bases). The CDR3 runs 16 residues. Germline V gene sequence: CDR1 MNHEY, CDR2 SVGAGI. The V end was cut by 2 bases, the J end by 2 bases, with 15 bases between. The CDR3 reads CASSYTSRASNYGYTF. The CDR3, as DNA: TGTGCCAGCAGTTACACTTCCAGGGCCTCAAACTATGGCTACACCTTC.

This chain uses TRBV30 with TRBJ2-2; TRBD1 aligns across 8 bases. Germline CDR1 reads GTSNPN; CDR2 reads SVGIG (reference sequence). With V trimmed by 5 bases and J by 8 bases, 19 bases remained unmatched. The CDR3 is made up of 17 amino acids. The DNA for the CDR3 is TGTGCCTGGGGGGACAGGTCCAAGGTTGGCGTGACGGGGGAGCTGTTTTTT. This gives the protein CAWGDRSKVGVTGELFF.

The rearrangement uses TRBV28 and TRBJ1-3; 7 positions match TRBD1. Germline V gives CDR1 MDHEN, CDR2 SYDVKM. CDR3 length: 13 residues. V was clipped by 4 bases and J by 4 bases; unmatched bases: 1. The CDR3 coding sequence is TGTGCCAGCAGTTCGGGACAGGGAAACACCATATATTTT. Translated, it gives CASSSGQGNTIYF.

This clone was detected only a few times. J is TRBJ2-1 and V is TRBV5-1, with unresolved D. Trimming took 0 bases from V and 8 from J, leaving 15 bases between them. Germline-derived CDR1 and CDR2 are SGHRS and YFSETQ. The CDR3 totals 15 residues. The CDR3, as DNA: TGCGCCAGCAGCTTGGCCCTTCGACTCGGCGATGAGCAGTTCTTC. It translates to CASSLALRLGDEQFF.

CDR3 DNA sequence: TGCAGCGTTGAAGGGGCAGGGGGCTATGGCTACACCTTC. This translates into CSVEGAGGYGYTF. The chain joins TRBV29-1 to TRBJ1-2; TRBD1 aligns across 7 bases. With 1 base clipped from V and 4 bases from J, the junction kept 3 bases outside the gene matches. The CDR3 is 13 amino acids. The germline CDR1 and CDR2 sequences are SQVTM and ANQGSEA.

The V call is TRBV7-8, the J call TRBJ1-2, with D hard to call. Per germline, CDR1 SGHVS and CDR2 FQNEAQ. The CDR3 has 14 amino acids. V gave up 5 bases and J gave up 0 bases, with 10 bases separating them. The CDR3 protein is CASSPRETNYGYTF. In DNA form, the CDR3 reads TGTGCCAGCAGCCCGAGGGAGACTAACTATGGCTACACCTTC. Filled out from reference TRBV7-8 and TRBJ1-2, the complete variable domain reads GAGVSQSPRYKVAKRGQDVALRCDPISGHVSLFWYQQALGQGPEFLTYFQNEAQLDKSGLPSDRFFAERPEGSVSTLKIQRTQQEDSAVYLCASSPRETNYGYTFGSGTRLTVV.

There are a few counts of this clone. The V gene is TRBV7-2, the J gene TRBJ1-5; 8 positions match TRBD1. Trimming took 4 bases from V and 6 from J; bases not matched to a gene: 11. This CDR3 has 16 amino acids. CDR1 SGHTA and CDR2 FQGNSA come from the germline V gene. CDR3 residues: CASSSGIGQGTQPQHF. In DNA, the CDR3 is TGTGCCAGCAGCTCCGGGATCGGACAGGGCACTCAGCCCCAGCATTTT. The entire variable domain, with the rest obtained from reference TRBV7-2 and TRBJ1-5, is as follows: GAGVSQSPSNKVTEKGKDVELRCDPISGHTALYWYRQSLGQGLEFLIYFQGNSAPDKSGLPSDRFSAERTGGSVSTLTIQRTQQEDSAVYLCASSSGIGQGTQPQHFGDGTRLSIL.

The V and J genes are TRBV5-1 and TRBJ2-1; 10 positions match TRBD2. The CDR3 is made up of 18 amino acids. The germline V gene has CDR1 SGHRS and CDR2 YFSETQ. The J segment lost 4 bases and the V segment lost 0 bases, leaving 10 bases of the junction unmatched. CDR3 residues: CASSLALAGASAYNEQFF. CDR3 coding DNA: TGCGCCAGCAGCTTGGCTCTAGCGGGAGCCTCGGCGTACAATGAGCAGTTCTTC.

The chain uses TRBV5-4 and TRBJ2-2; D might be TRBD1 (6 bases). Looked up from germline, CDR1 is SGHNT and CDR2 is YYREEE (reference sequence). The CDR3 runs 15 residues. The V and J ends lost 3 bases and 4 bases respectively, with 13 bases between them. The CDR3 sequence is CASSSRGTSTGELFF. The CDR3 nucleotides are TGTGCCAGCAGCTCGAGAGGGACATCCACCGGGGAGCTGTTTTTT.

V usage is TRBV7-3 and J usage is TRBJ2-1, with 15 bases lining up with TRBD2. Germline loops: CDR1 SGHTA, CDR2 FQGTGA. CDR3 length equals 16 residues. The trim removed 3 bases at V and 9 bases at J, leaving 6 bases unmatched. CDR3 sequence reads: CASSFGGLAGGGEQFF. CDR3 DNA: TGTGCCAGCAGCTTCGGGGGACTAGCGGGAGGCGGTGAGCAGTTCTTC.